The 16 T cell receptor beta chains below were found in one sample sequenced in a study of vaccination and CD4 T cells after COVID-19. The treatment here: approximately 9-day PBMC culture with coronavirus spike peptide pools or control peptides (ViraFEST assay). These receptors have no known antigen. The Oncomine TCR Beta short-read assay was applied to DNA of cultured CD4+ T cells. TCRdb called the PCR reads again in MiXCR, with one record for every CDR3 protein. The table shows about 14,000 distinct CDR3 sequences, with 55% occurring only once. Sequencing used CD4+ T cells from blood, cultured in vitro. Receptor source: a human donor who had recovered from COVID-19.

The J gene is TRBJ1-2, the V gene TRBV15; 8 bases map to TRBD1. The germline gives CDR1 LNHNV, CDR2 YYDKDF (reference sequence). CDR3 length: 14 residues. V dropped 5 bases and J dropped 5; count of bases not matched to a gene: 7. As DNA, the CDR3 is TGTGCCACCAGCGGGGGACAGGCATCGTATGGCTACACCTTC. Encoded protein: CATSGGQASYGYTF.

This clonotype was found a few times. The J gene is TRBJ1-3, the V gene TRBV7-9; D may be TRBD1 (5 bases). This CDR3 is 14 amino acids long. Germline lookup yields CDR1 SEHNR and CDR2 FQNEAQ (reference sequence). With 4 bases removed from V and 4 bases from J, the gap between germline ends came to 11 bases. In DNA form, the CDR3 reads TGTGCCAGCAGCTGGGGGAGGGCAGGAAACACCATATATTTT. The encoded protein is CASSWGRAGNTIYF.

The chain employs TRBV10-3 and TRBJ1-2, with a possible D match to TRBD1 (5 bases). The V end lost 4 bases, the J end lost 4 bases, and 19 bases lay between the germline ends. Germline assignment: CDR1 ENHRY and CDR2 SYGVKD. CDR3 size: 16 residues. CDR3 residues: CAISVRADSPSYGYTF. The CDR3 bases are TGTGCCATCAGTGTAAGGGCCGACAGCCCTAGCTATGGCTACACCTTC.

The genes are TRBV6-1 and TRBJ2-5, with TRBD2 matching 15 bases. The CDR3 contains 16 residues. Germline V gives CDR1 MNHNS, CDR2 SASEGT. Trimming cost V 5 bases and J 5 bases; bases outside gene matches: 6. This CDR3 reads CASSRTSGRAVETQYF. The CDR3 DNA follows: TGTGCCAGCAGTCGGACTAGCGGGAGGGCCGTTGAGACCCAGTACTTC.

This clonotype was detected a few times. The CDR3 bases are TGCAGGGGACAGGACCTGAAGATTAACTATGGCTACACCTTC. This encodes CRGQDLKINYGYTF. The chain carries TRBV20-1 and TRBJ1-2; 8 positions agree with TRBD1. CDR3 length: 14 amino acids. Germline lookup yields CDR1 DFQATT and CDR2 SNEGSKA (reference sequence).

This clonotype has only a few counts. The CDR3 DNA follows: TGTGCCAGCAGCTTAGATAGGACTAACGGAAGGACCCAGTACTTC. It translates to CASSLDRTNGRTQYF. V usage is TRBV7-9 and J usage is TRBJ2-5, with D perhaps TRBD2 (6 bases). Germline CDR1 and CDR2: SEHNR and FQNEAQ (reference sequence). CDR3 size: 15 residues. V lost 1 base, J lost 7 bases, and 16 bases lay in between.

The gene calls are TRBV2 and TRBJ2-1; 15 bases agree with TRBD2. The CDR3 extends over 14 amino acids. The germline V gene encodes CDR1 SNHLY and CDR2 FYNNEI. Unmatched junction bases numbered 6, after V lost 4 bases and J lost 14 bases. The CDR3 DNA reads TGTGCCAGCAGTGGGGGGACTAGCGGGAGGCCGGAGTTCTTC. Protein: CASSGGTSGRPEFF.

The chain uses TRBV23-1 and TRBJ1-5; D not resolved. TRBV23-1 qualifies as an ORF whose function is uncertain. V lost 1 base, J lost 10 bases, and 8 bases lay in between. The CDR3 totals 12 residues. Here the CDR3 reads CASSQCDSPQHF. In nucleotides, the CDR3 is TGCGCCAGCAGTCAATGCGATTCACCCCAGCATTTT.

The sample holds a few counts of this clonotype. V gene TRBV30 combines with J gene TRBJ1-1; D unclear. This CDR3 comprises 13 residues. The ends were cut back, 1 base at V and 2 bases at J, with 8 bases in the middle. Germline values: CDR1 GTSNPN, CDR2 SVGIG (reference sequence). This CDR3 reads CAWSDRANTEAFF. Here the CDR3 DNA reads TGTGCCTGGAGTGATCGAGCAAACACTGAAGCTTTCTTT.

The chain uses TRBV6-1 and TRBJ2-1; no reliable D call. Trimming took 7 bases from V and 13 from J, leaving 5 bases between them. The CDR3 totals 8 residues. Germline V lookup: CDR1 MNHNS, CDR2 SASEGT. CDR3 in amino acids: CASNLQFF. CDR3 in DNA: TGTGCCAGCAACCTACAGTTCTTC.

CDR3 sequence reads: CSATEEGWSYEQYF. As DNA, the CDR3 is TGCAGTGCTACCGAGGAGGGCTGGTCCTACGAGCAGTACTTC. The chain couples TRBV20-1 to TRBJ2-7, with a tentative D call TRBD2 (6 bases). The CDR3 length is 14 residues. Germline CDR1 and CDR2: DFQATT and SNEGSKA (reference sequence). V shed 4 bases and J shed 1 base, with 14 bases lying between them.

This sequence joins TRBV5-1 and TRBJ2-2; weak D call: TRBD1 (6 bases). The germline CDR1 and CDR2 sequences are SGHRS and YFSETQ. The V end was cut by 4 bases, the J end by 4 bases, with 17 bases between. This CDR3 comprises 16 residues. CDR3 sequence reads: CASSQTGTRGTGELFF. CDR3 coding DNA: TGCGCCAGCAGCCAAACCGGGACCAGGGGCACCGGGGAGCTGTTTTTT.

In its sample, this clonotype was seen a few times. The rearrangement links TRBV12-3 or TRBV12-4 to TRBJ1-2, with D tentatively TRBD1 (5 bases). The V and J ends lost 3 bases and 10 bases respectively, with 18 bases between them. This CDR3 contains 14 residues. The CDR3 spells CASSLWGAPGAYTF. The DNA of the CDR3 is TGTGCCAGCAGTTTGTGGGGCGCCCCTGGGGCCTACACCTTC.

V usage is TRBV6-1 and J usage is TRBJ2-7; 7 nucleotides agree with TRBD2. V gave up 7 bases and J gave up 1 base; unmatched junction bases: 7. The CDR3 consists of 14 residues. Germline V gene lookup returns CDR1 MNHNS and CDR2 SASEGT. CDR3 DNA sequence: TGTGCCAGCACCCCTTGGGGAGGGTCCTACGAGCAGTACTTC. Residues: CASTPWGGSYEQYF.

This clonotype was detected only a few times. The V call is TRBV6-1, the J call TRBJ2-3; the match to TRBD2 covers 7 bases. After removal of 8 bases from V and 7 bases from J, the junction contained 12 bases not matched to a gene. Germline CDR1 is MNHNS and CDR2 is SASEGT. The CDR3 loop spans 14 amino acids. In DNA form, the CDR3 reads TGTGCCAGCTATTCGGCGGGAGCACTACATACGCAGTATTTT. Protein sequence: CASYSAGALHTQYF.

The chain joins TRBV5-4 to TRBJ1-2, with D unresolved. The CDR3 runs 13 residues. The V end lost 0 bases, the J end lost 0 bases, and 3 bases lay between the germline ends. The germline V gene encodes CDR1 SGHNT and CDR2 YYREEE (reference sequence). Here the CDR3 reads CASSLAANYGYTF. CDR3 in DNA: TGTGCCAGCAGCTTGGCAGCTAACTATGGCTACACCTTC. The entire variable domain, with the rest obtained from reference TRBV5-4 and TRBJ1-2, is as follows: ETGVTQSPTHLIKTRGQQVTLRCSSQSGHNTVSWYQQALGQGPQFIFQYYREEENGRGNFPPRFSGLQFPNYSSELNVNALELDDSALYLCASSLAANYGYTFGSGTRLTVV.